This T cell receptor beta chain was found in a study of blood T cell repertoires in COVID-19. The CDR3 length is 14 residues. The J segment lost 2 bases and the V segment lost 6 bases, leaving 3 bases of the junction unmatched. Germline V lookup: CDR1 LGHDT, CDR2 YNNKEL (reference sequence). The repertoire was sequenced with immunoSEQ multiplex PCR; TCRdb's copy has only in-frame clones and lacks some. The table includes around 140,000 clones, 70% to 90% detected once. The receptor was isolated from a human donor in a cohort sampled during active COVID-19. The J gene is TRBJ1-2, the V gene TRBV3-1 (or the pseudogene TRBV3-2), with 10 nucleotides matching TRBD1. The specimen was peripheral blood. The CDR3 sequence is CASRRQGANYGYTF. CDR3 bases: TGTGCCAGCAGACGACAGGGGGCGAACTATGGCTACACCTTC.